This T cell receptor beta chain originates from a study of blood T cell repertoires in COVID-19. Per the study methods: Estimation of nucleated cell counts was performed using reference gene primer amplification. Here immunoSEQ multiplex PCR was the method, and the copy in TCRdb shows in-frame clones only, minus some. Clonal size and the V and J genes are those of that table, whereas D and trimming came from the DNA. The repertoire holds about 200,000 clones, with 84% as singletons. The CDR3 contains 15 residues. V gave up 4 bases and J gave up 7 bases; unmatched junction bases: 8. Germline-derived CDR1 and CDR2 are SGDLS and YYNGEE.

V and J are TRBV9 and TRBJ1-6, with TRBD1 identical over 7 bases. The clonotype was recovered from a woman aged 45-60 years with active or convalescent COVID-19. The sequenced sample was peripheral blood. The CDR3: CASSITWDSNSPLHF. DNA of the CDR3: TGTGCCAGCAGCATTACGTGGGACAGCAATTCACCCCTCCACTTT.